The clone carrying this TCR gamma chain was seen only a few times. The antigen is unknown. Extracted RNA was reverse transcribed into cDNA. CDR3 amplicons came from multiplex PCR with pooled V-gene forward and constant-region reverse primers. TCRdb fed the multiplex PCR reads into CATT to redo clone calling. The table records 20,000 to 25,000 gamma-chain clones, roughly 13% of them present only once. Germline CDR1 and CDR2: VTNTFY and YDVSTARD (reference sequence). The J segment lost 6 bases and the V segment lost 3 bases, leaving 4 bases of the junction unmatched. The CDR3 has 13 amino acids. The source of the sample is a study of Vδ1+ human thymocytes. General observations from the study: In the thymus, TRG and TRD repertoires looked highly polyclonal with Gaussian CDR3 lengths.

The chain links TRGV3 to TRGJP1. Sequencing used Vdelta1+ gamma-delta thymocytes from the thymus. As to subset: FACS-sorted CD3+ TCRalphabeta- TCRVdelta1+ TCRVdelta2- thymocytes. The receptor was derived from a child less than two years old who had congenital heart surgery. The CDR3 protein is CATWDFAGWFKIF. CDR3 coding DNA: TGTGCCACCTGGGACTTTGCTGGTTGGTTCAAGATATTT.